One sample yielded the 11 T cell receptor beta chains listed below, sequenced in a study of molecular identifiers for immune sequencing clone quantification. TCRdb ran MiXCR on the PCR reads and lists one entry per CDR3 protein. The sample has under 650,000 distinct CDR3 sequences, approximately 20% seen once; the top ten hold roughly 0.9%. Sequencing used naive CD8+ T cells from blood, with Jurkat cell RNA spiked in. The subset here: FACS-sorted CD8+CD4-CCR7+CD45RA+ naive T cells. The receptors originated from a human donor in good health. Some libraries in this study had Jurkat cell RNA spiked in.

In its sample, this clonotype was seen many times. The genes are TRBV7-9 and TRBJ1-1; maybe TRBD1 (6 bases). Trimming removed 1 base from V and 4 bases from J, with 16 bases in between. This CDR3 spans 16 amino acids. Germline V gene sequence: CDR1 SEHNR, CDR2 FQNEAQ (reference sequence). In DNA, the CDR3 is TGTGCCAGCAGCTTAGATCAGGGGAGAGGAGGCACTGAAGCTTTCTTT. Its protein is CASSLDQGRGGTEAFF.

This clonotype was seen repeatedly, ten times or more. The chain combines TRBV6-6 with TRBJ2-3; 8 nucleotides agree with TRBD2. This CDR3 is built from 16 residues. Germline V gene sequence: CDR1 MNHNY, CDR2 SVGAGI (reference sequence). The junction had 4 bases not matched to a gene; V was cut back by 2 bases and J by 0 bases. The CDR3 is CASSYHVAGSTDTQYF. The CDR3 region has the DNA TGTGCCAGCAGTTACCACGTAGCGGGGAGCACAGATACGCAGTATTTT.

Many counts were recorded for this clonotype. V and J are TRBV5-6 and TRBJ1-1; the D is unclear. Trimming stripped 0 bases from V and 3 bases from J, with 3 bases between. The CDR3 loop spans 12 amino acids. Germline lookup yields CDR1 SGHDT and CDR2 YYEEEE. As DNA, the CDR3 is TGTGCCAGCAGCTTGGTGCACACTGAAGCTTTCTTT. Translation gives CASSLVHTEAFF.

In its sample, this clonotype was seen once. Since a much larger clone is just one base distant, this may be a read error. CDR3 nucleotides: TGTGCCTGGGGGACAGCTAATGGGCAGTACTTC. This translates into CAWGTANGQYF. The chain couples TRBV30 to TRBJ2-7; 7 positions match TRBD1. The ends lost 5 bases at V and 9 bases at J; junction bases unmatched: 7. CDR1 and CDR2 (germline): GTSNPN, SVGIG (reference sequence). There are 11 residues in the CDR3.

The chain carries TRBV20-1 and TRBJ2-5; D uncertain. This CDR3 region has 14 residues. V was cut by 6 bases and J by 4 bases, with 18 bases left in between. Per germline, CDR1 DFQATT and CDR2 SNEGSKA (reference sequence). Here the CDR3 reads CSAQESSYLETQYF. The CDR3 region has the DNA TGCAGTGCCCAAGAATCTTCGTACCTAGAGACCCAGTACTTC.

The genes are TRBV27 and TRBJ2-2, with D maybe TRBD1 (5 bases). The CDR3 has 16 amino acids. The V end lost 0 bases, the J end lost 6 bases, and 14 bases lay between the germline ends. The germline CDR1 and CDR2 sequences are MNHEY and SMNVEV (reference sequence). The CDR3 protein is CASSLSVIGHPGELFF. The CDR3 DNA is TGTGCCAGCAGTTTATCCGTGATAGGACATCCCGGGGAGCTGTTTTTT.

Many counts were recorded for this clonotype. The CDR3 DNA is TGCGCCAGCAGCCAGGACAGGTCAAACACTGAAGCTTTCTTT. Amino acid sequence: CASSQDRSNTEAFF. The chain is built from TRBV4-3 and TRBJ1-1, with TRBD1 matching over 7 bases. The CDR3 has 14 residues. Trimming cost V 3 bases and J 2 bases; bases outside gene matches: 3. The V gene's germline CDR1 is LGHNA and CDR2 YSLEER.

As for this clonotype: This may stem from a read error, because a much larger clone lies one nucleotide away. V and J are TRBV30 and TRBJ2-7, with 8 positions matching TRBD2. The CDR3 totals 14 residues. Germline V gene sequence: CDR1 GTSNPN, CDR2 SVGIG (reference sequence). CDR3 residues: CARSLGAGVDEQYF. The CDR3 bases are TGTGCCCGGAGTTTGGGAGCGGGAGTCGACGAGCAGTACTTC.

This clonotype was recorded many times. This chain links TRBV24-1 with TRBJ2-1; TRBD2 agrees at 7 bases. Germline trimming cut 8 bases from V and 4 bases from J; bases unmatched to any gene: 10. Germline values: CDR1 KGHDR, CDR2 SFDVKD. The CDR3 totals 15 residues. The CDR3 nucleotides are TGTGCCACCACGGGCTCTAGCGGAGTATACAATGAGCAGTTCTTC. Translation gives CATTGSSGVYNEQFF.

This clonotype was picked up many times. V and J are TRBV5-5 and TRBJ2-7; D remains ambiguous. The germline V and J ends were trimmed by 2 bases and 6 bases, with 21 bases remaining between them. The germline CDR1 and CDR2 sequences are SGHKS and YYEKEE (reference sequence). CDR3 length: 16 amino acids. This CDR3 is CASSLATGRPGPEQYF. The CDR3 nucleotides read TGTGCCAGCAGCTTAGCAACGGGCCGACCTGGTCCCGAGCAGTACTTC.

This clonotype was seen at least ten times. The chain combines TRBV7-6 with TRBJ1-1; TRBD1 might be the D (5 bases). The CDR3 totals 16 residues. Trimming pared 1 base from V and 0 bases from J, leaving 12 bases between. Germline CDR1 and CDR2: SGHVS and FNYEAQ. The CDR3 nucleotides are TGTGCCAGCAGCTTAGAGAGGGGTAGTTTGAACACTGAAGCTTTCTTT. Amino acids: CASSLERGSLNTEAFF.